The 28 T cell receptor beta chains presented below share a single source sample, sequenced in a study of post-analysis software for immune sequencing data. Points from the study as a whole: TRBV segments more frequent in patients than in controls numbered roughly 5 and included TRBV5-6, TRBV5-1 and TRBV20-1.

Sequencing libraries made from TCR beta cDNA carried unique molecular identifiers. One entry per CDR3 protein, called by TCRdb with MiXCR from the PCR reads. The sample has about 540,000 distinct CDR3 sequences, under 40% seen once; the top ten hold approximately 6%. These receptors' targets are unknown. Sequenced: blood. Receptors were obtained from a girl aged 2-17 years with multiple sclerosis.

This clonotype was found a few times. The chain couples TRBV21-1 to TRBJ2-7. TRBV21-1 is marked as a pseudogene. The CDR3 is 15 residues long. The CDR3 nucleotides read TGTGCCAGCAGCAACGACGGCAGGAGCTCCTACGAGCAGTACTTC. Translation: CASSNDGRSSYEQYF.

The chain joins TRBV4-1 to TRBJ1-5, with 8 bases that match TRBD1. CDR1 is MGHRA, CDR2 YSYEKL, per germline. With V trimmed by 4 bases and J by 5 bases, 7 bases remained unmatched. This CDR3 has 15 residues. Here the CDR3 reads CASSPGQGDDQPQHF. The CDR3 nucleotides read TGCGCCAGCAGCCCCGGACAGGGAGATGATCAGCCCCAGCATTTT.

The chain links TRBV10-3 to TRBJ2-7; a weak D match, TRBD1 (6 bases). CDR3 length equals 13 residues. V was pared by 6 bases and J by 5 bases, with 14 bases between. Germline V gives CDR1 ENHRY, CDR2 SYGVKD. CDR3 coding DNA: TGTGCCATCAGAGAAGGGGGTCTAGACGAGCAGTACTTC. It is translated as CAIREGGLDEQYF.

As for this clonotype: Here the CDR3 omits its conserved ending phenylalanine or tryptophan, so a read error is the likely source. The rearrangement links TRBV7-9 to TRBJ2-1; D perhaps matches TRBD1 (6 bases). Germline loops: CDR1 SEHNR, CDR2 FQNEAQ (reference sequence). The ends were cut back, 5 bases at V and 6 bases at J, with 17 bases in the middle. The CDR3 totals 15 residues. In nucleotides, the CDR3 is TGTGCCAGCAGCCACCGCAGGGGCTTCGCCAATGAGCAGTTCTGC. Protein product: CASSHRRGFANEQFC.

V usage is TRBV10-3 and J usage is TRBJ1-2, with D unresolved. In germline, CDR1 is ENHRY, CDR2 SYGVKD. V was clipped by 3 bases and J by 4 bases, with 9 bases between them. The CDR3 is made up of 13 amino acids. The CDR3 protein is CAISEGQSYGYTF. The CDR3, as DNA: TGTGCCATCAGTGAAGGGCAGTCCTATGGCTACACCTTC.

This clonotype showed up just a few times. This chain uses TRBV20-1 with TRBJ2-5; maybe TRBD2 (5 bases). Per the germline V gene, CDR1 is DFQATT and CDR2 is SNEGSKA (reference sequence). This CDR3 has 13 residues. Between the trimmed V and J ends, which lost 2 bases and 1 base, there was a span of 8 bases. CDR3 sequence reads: CSARPGIQETQYF. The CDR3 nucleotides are TGCAGTGCTAGACCCGGGATCCAAGAGACCCAGTACTTC.

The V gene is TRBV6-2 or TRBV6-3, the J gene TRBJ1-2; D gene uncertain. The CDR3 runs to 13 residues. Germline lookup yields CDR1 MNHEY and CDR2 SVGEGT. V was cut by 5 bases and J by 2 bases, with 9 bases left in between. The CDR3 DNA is TGTGCCAGCAGTGACGGACGGAACTATGGCTACACCTTC. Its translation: CASSDGRNYGYTF.

The CDR3 nucleotides read TGCAGTTCGACTGTGGGGTGTGACTATGGCTACACCTTC. It yields the protein CSSTVGCDYGYTF. The chain has TRBV29-1 and TRBJ1-2; D ambiguous. CDR1 is SQVTM and CDR2 is ANQGSEA in the germline V gene. The CDR3 sequence is 13 residues long.

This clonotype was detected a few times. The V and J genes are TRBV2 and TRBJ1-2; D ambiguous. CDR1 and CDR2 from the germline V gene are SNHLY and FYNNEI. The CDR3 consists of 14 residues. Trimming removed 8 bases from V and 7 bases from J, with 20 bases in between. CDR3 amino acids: CASGEVQRTLGYTF. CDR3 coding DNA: TGTGCCAGCGGGGAAGTACAGAGAACTCTTGGCTACACCTTC.

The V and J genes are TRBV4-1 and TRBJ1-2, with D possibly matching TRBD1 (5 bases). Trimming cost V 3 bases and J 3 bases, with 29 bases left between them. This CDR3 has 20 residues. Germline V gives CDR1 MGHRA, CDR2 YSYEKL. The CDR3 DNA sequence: TGCGCCAGCAGCCAGCCTATCGGTCGGGCACCGGGGGAATCGGACTATGGCTACACCTTC. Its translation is CASSQPIGRAPGESDYGYTF.

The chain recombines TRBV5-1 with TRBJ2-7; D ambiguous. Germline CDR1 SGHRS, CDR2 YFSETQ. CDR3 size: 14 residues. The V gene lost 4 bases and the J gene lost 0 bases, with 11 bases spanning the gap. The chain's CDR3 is CASSVRPDSYEQYF. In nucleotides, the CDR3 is TGCGCCAGCAGCGTTAGACCAGACTCCTACGAGCAGTACTTC.

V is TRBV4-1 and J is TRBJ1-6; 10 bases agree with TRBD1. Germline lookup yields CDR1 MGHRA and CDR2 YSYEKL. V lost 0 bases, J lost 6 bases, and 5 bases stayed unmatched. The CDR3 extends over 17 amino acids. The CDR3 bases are TGCGCCAGCAGCCAAGATTGGGACAGGGGCGGTAATTCACCCCTCCACTTT. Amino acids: CASSQDWDRGGNSPLHF.

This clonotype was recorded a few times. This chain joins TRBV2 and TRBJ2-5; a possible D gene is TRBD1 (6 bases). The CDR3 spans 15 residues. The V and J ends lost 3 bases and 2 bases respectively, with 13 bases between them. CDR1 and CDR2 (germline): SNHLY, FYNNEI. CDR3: CASSEGAAAQETQYF. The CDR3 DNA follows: TGTGCCAGCAGTGAGGGGGCCGCGGCTCAAGAGACCCAGTACTTC.

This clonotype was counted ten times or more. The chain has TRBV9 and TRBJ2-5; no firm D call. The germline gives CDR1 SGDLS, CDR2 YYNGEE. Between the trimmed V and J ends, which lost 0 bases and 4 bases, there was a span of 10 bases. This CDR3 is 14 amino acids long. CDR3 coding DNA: TGTGCCAGCAGCGTAGGCACAAAAGGAGAGACCCAGTACTTC. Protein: CASSVGTKGETQYF.

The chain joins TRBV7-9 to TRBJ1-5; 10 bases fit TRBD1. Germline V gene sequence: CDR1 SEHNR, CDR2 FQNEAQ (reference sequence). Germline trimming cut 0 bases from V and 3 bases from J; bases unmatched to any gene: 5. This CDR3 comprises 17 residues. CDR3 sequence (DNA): TGTGCCAGCAGCTTAGCAGGACAGGGGGTAGACAATCAGCCCCAGCATTTT. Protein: CASSLAGQGVDNQPQHF.

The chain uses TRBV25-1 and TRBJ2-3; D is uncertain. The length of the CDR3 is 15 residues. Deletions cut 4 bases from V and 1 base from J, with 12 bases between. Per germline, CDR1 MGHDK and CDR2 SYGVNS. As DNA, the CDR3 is TGTGCCAGCAGTGGGCGCGCTGCGGGCACAGATACGCAGTATTTT. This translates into CASSGRAAGTDTQYF.

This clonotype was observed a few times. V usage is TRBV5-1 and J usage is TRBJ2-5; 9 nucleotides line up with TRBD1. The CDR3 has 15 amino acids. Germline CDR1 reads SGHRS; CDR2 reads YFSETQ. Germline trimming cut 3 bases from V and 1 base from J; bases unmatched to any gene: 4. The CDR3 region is CASSSLGQGQETQYF. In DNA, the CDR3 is TGCGCCAGCAGCTCCCTGGGACAGGGCCAAGAGACCCAGTACTTC.

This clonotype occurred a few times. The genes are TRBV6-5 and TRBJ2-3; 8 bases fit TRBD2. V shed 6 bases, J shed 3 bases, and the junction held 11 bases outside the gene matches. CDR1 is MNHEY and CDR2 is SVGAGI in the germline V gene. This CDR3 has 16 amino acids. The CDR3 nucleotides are TGTGCCAGCAGCATAGCGGGGCGGGGGATTACAGATACGCAGTATTTT. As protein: CASSIAGRGITDTQYF.

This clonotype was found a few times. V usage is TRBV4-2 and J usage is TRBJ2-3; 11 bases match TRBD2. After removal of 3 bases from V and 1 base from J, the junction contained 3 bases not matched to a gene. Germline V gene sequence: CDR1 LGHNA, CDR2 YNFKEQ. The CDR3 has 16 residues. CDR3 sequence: CASSQPGLAGTDTQYF. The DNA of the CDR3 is TGTGCCAGCAGCCAGCCGGGACTAGCGGGCACAGATACGCAGTATTTT.

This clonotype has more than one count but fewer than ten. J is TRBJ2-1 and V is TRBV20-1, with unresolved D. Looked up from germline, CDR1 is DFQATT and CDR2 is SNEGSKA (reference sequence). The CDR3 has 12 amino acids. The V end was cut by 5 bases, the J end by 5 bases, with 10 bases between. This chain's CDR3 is CSAGLKNNEQFF. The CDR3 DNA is TGCAGTGCTGGCCTCAAGAACAATGAGCAGTTCTTC.

DNA for the CDR3: TGCGCCAGCAGCTTGGAGGGACAGGGGGCAAATGGCTACACCTTC. Translated: CASSLEGQGANGYTF. The V and J genes are TRBV5-1 and TRBJ1-2; TRBD1 agrees at 12 bases. Germline lookup yields CDR1 SGHRS and CDR2 YFSETQ. The CDR3 runs 15 residues. The J segment lost 6 bases and the V segment lost 0 bases, leaving 3 bases of the junction unmatched.

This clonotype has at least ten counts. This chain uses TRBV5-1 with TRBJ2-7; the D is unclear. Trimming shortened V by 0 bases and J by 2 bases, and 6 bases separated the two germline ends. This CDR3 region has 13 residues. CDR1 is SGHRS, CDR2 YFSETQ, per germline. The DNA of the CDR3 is TGCGCCAGCAGCTTGGACGGAACCTACGAGCAGTACTTC. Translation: CASSLDGTYEQYF.

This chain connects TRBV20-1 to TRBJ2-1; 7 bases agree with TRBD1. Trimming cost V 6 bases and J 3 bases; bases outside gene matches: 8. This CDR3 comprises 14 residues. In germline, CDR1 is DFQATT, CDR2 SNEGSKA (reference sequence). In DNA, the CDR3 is TGCAGTGCGAGTGAGGGGACAGACTACAATGAGCAGTTCTTC. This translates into CSASEGTDYNEQFF.

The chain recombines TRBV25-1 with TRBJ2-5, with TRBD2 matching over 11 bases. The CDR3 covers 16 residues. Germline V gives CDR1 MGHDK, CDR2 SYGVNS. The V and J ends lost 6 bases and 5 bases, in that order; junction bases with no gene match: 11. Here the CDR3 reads CASRTRGLAVVETQYF. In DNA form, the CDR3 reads TGTGCCAGCAGAACCCGGGGACTAGCGGTGGTTGAGACCCAGTACTTC.

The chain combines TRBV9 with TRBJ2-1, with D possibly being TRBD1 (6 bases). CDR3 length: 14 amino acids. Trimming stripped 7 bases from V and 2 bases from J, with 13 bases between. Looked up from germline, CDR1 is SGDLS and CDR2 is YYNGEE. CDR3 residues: CASSRGSTYNEQFF. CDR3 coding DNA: TGTGCCAGCTCCAGGGGCAGCACCTACAATGAGCAGTTCTTC.

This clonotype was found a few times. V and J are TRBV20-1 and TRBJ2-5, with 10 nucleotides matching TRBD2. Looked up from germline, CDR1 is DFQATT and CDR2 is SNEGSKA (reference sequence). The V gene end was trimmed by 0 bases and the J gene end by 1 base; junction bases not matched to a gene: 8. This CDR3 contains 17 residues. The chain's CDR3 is CSARDPSGGTLQETQYF. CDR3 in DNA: TGCAGTGCTAGAGATCCTAGCGGGGGAACCCTCCAAGAGACCCAGTACTTC.

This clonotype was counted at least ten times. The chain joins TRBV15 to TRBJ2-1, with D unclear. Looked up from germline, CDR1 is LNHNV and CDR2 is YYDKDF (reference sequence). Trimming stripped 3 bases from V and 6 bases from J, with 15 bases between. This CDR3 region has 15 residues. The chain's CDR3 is CATSSSSRAINEQFF. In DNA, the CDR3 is TGTGCCACCAGCAGTTCGAGTCGTGCAATCAATGAGCAGTTCTTC.

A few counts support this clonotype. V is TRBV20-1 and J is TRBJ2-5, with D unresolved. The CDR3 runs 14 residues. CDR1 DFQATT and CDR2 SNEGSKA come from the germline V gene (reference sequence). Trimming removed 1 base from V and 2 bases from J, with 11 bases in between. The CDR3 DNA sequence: TGCAGTGCTAGAGTGAGGACGAGACAAGAGACCCAGTACTTC. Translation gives CSARVRTRQETQYF.